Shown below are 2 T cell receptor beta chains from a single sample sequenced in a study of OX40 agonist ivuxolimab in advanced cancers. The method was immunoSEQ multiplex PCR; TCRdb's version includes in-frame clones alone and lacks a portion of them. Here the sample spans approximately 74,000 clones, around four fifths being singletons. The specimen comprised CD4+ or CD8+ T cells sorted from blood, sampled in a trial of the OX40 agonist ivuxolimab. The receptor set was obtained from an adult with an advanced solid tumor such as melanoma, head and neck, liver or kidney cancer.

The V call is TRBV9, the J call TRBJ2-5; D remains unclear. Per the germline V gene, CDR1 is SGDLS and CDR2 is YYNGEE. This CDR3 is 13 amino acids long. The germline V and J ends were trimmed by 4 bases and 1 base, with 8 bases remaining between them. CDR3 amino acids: CASSPYVQETQYF. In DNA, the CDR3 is TGTGCCAGCAGCCCCTACGTCCAAGAGACCCAGTACTTC. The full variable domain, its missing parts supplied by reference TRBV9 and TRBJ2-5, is DSGVTQTPKHLITATGQRVTLRCSPRSGDLSVYWYQQSLDQGLQFLIQYYNGEERAKGNILERFSAQQFPDLHSELNLSSLELGDSALYFCASSPYVQETQYFGPGTRLLVL.

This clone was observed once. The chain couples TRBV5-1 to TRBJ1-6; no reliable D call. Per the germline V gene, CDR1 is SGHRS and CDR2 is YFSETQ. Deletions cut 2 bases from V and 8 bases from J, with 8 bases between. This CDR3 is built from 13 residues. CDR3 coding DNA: TGCGCCAGCAGCTTCCAGGTAGATTCACCCCTCCACTTT. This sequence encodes CASSFQVDSPLHF.